This T cell receptor (beta chain) was captured in a study of human T cells and chemical hapten exposure. The CDR3 spans 11 residues. The germline V and J ends were trimmed by 6 bases and 5 bases, with 8 bases remaining between them. Per germline, CDR1 WSHSY and CDR2 SAAADI. Study findings and constraints: Among TCRs, those above 1 in 1000 frequency were unaffected by DPC sensitization.

Time point noted: pre-sensitization, week 0. Treatment defined: therapeutic diphenylcyclopropenone sensitization with weekly scalp DPC. Alopecia patients deemed DPC-suitable, aged 18 to 70, excluding pregnancy. Authors' processing steps: TCR counts had a median of about 99,000 per sample and spanned about 23,224 to 690,600. TCRdb reprocessed the RACE reads via MiXCR and lists one record per CDR3 protein. These V and J calls derive from TCRdb rather than the authors' analysis. The sample shows 180,000 or so distinct CDR3 sequences, roughly 30% of them seen only once. This clonotype has just a few counts. Its cognate antigen is unknown.

This specimen was whole blood, taken in connection with sensitization to the hapten diphenylcyclopropenone (DPC). The TCR sequence derives from a woman under 40 with alopecia areata. Some clones in this sample may be carry-over from other donors' samples. V usage is TRBV10-2 and J usage is TRBJ2-7, with no clear D. This CDR3 reads CASRTANEQYF. The CDR3 DNA is TGCGCCAGCAGAACCGCTAACGAGCAGTACTTC.